This TCR beta chain was recorded in a study of blood T cell repertoires in COVID-19. The wider study: The samples span acute and convalescent COVID-19 from the United States, Italy and Spain.

Using immunoSEQ multiplex PCR, the repertoire was profiled, and TCRdb retains in-frame clones only, with some absent. The sample contains about 300,000 clones, less than 85% of which appear only once. In terms of age and location, participants ranged from roughly 18 to 90 years and lived in about 25 US areas. There are 14 residues in the CDR3. V was shortened by 0 bases and J by 6 bases, with 13 bases between the two germline ends. CDR1 is SGHDT and CDR2 is YYEEEE in the germline V gene. The sequence was obtained from a woman between 25 and 40 years old who had been exposed to COVID-19. The sample comprised PBMCs or T cells enriched from blood (not recorded which). This rearrangement joins TRBV5-6 to TRBJ2-7, with D possibly matching TRBD1 (5 bases). Written as DNA, the CDR3 is TGTGCCAGCAGCTTGGGTGGCAGGGTGCCCGAGCAGTACTTC. It yields the protein CASSLGGRVPEQYF.